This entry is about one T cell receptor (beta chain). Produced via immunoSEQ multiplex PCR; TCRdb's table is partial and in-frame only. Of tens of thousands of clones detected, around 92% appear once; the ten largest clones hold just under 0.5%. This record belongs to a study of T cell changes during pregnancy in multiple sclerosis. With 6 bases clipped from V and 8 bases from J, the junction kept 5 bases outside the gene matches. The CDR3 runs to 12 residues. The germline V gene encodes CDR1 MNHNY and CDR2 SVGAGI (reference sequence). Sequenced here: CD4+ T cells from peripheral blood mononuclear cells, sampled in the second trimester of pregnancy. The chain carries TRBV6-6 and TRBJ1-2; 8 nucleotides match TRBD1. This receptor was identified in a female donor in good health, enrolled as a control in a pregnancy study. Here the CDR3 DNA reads TGTGCCAGCAGCTTCGGACAGGGAGGCTACACCTTC. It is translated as CASSFGQGGYTF.